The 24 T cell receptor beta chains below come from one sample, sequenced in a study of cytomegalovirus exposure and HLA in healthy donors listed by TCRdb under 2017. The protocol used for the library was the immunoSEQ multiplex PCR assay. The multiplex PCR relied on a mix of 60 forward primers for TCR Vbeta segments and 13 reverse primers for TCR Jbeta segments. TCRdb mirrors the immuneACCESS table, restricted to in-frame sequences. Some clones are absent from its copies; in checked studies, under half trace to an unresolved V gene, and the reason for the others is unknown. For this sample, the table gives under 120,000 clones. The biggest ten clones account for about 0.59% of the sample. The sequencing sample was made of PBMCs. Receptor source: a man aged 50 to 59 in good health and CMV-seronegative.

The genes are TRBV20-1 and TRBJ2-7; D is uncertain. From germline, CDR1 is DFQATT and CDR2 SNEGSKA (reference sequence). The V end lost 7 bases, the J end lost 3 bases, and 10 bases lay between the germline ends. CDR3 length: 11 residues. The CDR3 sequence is CSVPSYYEQYF. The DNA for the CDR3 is TGCAGTGTCCCCAGTTACTACGAGCAGTACTTC.

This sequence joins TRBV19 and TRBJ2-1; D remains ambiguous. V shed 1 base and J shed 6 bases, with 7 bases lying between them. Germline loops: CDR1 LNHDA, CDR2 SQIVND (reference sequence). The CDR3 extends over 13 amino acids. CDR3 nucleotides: TGTGCCAGTAGTATAGTGTACGGCAATGAGCAGTTCTTC. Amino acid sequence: CASSIVYGNEQFF.

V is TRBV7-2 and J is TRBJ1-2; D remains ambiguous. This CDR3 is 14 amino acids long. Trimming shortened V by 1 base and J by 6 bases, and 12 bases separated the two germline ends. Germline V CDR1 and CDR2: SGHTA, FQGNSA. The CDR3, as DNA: TGTGCCAGCAGCTTAGTCTCAAGAGAAGATGGCTACACCTTC. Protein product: CASSLVSREDGYTF.

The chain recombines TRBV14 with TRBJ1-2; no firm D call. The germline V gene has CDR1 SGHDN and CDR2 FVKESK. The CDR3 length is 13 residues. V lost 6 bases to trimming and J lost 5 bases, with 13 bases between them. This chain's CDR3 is CASSPGIWYGYTF. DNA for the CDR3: TGTGCCAGCAGTCCCGGGATATGGTATGGCTACACCTTC.

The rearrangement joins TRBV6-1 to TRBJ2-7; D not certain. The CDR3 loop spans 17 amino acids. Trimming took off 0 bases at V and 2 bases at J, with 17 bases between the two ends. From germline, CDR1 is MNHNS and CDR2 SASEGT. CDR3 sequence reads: CASSEANSGRRAYEQYF. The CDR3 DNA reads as TGTGCCAGCAGTGAAGCAAATTCCGGCAGGCGAGCCTACGAGCAGTACTTC.

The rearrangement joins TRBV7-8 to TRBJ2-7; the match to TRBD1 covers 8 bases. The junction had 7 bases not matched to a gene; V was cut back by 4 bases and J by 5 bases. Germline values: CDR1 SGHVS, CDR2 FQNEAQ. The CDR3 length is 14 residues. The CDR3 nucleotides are TGTGCCAGCAGCTCCCGGACAGGGCAGAACGAGCAGTACTTC. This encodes CASSSRTGQNEQYF.

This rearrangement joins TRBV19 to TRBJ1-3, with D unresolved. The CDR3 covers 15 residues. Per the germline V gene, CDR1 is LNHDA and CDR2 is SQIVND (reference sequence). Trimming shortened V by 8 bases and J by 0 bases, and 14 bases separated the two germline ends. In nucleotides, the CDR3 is TGTGCCAGTTGTGACATAGAGAACTCTGGAAACACCATATATTTT. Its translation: CASCDIENSGNTIYF.

Here the CDR3 reads CASSYSGLGGSEAFF. The DNA for the CDR3 is TGTGCCAGCAGTTACTCGGGCCTGGGGGGTTCTGAAGCTTTCTTT. The J gene is TRBJ1-1, the V gene TRBV6-6; D may be TRBD1 (5 bases). Germline-derived CDR1 and CDR2 are MNHNY and SVGAGI (reference sequence). Trimming took 0 bases from V and 6 from J, leaving 14 bases between them. CDR3 length equals 15 residues.

Here the CDR3 DNA reads TGTGCCAGCAGTTACACCTCTATGCCCGGGGCTGAAGCTTTCTTT. It translates to CASSYTSMPGAEAFF. This chain connects TRBV6-6 to TRBJ1-1; D is ambiguous. The V gene's germline CDR1 is MNHNY and CDR2 SVGAGI (reference sequence). This CDR3 is built from 15 residues. Deletions cut 2 bases from V and 6 bases from J, with 16 bases between.

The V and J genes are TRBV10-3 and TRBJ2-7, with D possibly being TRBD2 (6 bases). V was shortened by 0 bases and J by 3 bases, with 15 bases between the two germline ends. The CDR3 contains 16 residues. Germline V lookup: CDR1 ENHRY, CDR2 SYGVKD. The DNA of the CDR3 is TGTGCCATCAGTGAGTCGATGGCCCCAGCGGGCTACGAGCAGTACTTC. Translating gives CAISESMAPAGYEQYF.

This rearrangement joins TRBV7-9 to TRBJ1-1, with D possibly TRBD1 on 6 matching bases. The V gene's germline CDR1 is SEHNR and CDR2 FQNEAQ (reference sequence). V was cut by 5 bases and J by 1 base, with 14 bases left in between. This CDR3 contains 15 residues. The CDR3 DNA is TGTGCCAGCAGCACTACCGGACAGACGAACACTGAAGCTTTCTTT. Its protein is CASSTTGQTNTEAFF.

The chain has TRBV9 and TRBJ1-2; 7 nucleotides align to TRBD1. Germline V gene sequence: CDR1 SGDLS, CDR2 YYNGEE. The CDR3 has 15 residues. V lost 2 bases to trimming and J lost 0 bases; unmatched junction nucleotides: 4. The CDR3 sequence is CASSVQTGPNYGYTF. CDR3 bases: TGTGCCAGCAGCGTCCAGACAGGGCCTAACTATGGCTACACCTTC. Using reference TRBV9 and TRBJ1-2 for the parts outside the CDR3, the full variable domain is DSGVTQTPKHLITATGQRVTLRCSPRSGDLSVYWYQQSLDQGLQFLIQYYNGEERAKGNILERFSAQQFPDLHSELNLSSLELGDSALYFCASSVQTGPNYGYTFGSGTRLTVV.

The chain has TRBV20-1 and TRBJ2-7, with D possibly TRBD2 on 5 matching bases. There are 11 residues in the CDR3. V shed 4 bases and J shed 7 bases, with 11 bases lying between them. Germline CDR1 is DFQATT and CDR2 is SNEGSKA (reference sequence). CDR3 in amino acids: CSATSPGEQYF. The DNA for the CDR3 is TGCAGTGCTACCTCACCGGGGGAGCAGTACTTC.

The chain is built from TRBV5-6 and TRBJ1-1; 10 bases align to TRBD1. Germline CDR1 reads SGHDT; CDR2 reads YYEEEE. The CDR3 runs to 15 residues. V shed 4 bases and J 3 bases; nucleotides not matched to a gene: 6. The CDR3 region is CASSAGTGVDTEAFF. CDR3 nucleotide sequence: TGTGCCAGCAGCGCCGGGACAGGGGTCGACACTGAAGCTTTCTTT.

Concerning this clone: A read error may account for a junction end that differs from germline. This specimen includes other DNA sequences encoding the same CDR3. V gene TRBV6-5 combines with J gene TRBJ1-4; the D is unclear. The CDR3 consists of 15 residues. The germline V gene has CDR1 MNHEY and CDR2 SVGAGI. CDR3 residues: CASSYSIRRREKLFF. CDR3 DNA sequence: TGTGCCAGTAGTTACTCGATACGGAGACGTGAAAAACTGTTTTTT.

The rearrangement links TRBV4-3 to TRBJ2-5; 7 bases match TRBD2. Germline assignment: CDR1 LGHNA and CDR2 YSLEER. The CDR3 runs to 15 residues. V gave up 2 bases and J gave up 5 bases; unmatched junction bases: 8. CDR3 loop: CASSQLTDSGETQYF. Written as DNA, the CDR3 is TGCGCCAGCAGCCAACTTACAGATAGCGGGGAGACCCAGTACTTC.

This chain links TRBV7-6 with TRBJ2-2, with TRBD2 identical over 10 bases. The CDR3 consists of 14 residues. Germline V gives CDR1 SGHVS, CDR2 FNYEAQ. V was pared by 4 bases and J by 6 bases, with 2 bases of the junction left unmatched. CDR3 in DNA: TGTGCCAGCAGCTCTGGACTAGCGGCCGGGGAGCTGTTTTTT. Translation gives CASSSGLAAGELFF.

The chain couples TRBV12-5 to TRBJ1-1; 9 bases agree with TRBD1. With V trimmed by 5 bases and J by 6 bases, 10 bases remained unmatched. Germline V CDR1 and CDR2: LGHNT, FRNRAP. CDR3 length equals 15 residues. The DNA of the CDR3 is TGTGCTAGTGGTCTAGGACAGGGGAGTTTATCTGAAGCTTTCTTT. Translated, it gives CASGLGQGSLSEAFF. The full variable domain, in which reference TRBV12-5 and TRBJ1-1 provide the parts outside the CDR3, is DARVTQTPRHKVTEMGQEVTMRCQPILGHNTVFWYRQTMMQGLELLAYFRNRAPLDDSGMPKDRFSAEMPDATLATLKIQPSEPRDSAVYFCASGLGQGSLSEAFFGQGTRLTVV.

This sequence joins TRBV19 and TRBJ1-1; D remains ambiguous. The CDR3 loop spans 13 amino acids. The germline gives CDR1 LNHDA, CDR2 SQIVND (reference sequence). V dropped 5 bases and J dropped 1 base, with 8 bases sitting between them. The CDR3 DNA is TGTGCCAGTAGTGTACGGGGGAACACTGAAGCTTTCTTT. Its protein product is CASSVRGNTEAFF.

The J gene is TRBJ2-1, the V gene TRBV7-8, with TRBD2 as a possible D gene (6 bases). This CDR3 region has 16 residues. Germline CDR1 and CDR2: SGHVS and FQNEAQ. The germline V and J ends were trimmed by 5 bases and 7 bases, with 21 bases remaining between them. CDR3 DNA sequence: TGTGCCAGCAGCCGGAGACTACTAGCATTTGGGAATGAGCAGTTCTTC. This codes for CASSRRLLAFGNEQFF.

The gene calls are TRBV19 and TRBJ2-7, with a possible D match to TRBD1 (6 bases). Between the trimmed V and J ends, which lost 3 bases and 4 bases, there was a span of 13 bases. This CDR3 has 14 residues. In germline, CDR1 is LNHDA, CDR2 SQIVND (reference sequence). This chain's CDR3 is CASSMQDSLYEQYF. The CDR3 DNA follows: TGTGCCAGTAGTATGCAGGACAGTCTATACGAGCAGTACTTC.

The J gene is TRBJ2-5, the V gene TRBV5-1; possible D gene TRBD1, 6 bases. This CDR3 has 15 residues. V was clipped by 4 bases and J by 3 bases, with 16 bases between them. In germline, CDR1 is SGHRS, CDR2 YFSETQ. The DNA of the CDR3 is TGCGCCAGCAGCGGTGGGACACCCGGGGAAGAGACCCAGTACTTC. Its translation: CASSGGTPGEETQYF.

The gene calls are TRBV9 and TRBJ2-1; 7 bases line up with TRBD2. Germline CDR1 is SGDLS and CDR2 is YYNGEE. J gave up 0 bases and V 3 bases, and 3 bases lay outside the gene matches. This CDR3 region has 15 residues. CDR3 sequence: CASSGRGGSYNEQFF. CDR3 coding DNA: TGTGCCAGCAGCGGTCGCGGGGGCTCCTACAATGAGCAGTTCTTC. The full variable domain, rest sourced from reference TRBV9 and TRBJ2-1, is DSGVTQTPKHLITATGQRVTLRCSPRSGDLSVYWYQQSLDQGLQFLIQYYNGEERAKGNILERFSAQQFPDLHSELNLSSLELGDSALYFCASSGRGGSYNEQFFGPGTRLTVL.

CDR3 coding DNA: TGTGCCAGCAGTGAAGCGCGGGGGGACAGGGGGTTGGGCACCTTC. Its protein is CASSEARGDRGLGTF. The rearrangement links TRBV2 to TRBJ1-2; 11 bases line up with TRBD1. The CDR3 extends over 15 amino acids. Germline CDR1 is SNHLY and CDR2 is FYNNEI. Trimming removed 0 bases from V and 13 bases from J; junction bases left unmatched: 10.